The subject of this entry is one T cell receptor beta chain. Within the sample, other DNA sequences also encode this same CDR3. Methods used by the authors: Using reference gene primer amplification, nucleated cell counts were estimated. This table comes from immunoSEQ multiplex PCR, and its TCRdb copy is limited to in-frame clones, with some not included. The V and J calls and clone size are taken from that table; D and trimming were inferred from the DNA. This sample has 60,000 to 90,000 clones, with about nine tenths found just once. Germline trimming cut 6 bases from V and 3 bases from J; bases unmatched to any gene: 4. This CDR3 is 13 amino acids long. Germline CDR1 is KGHSH and CDR2 is LQKENI. This entry belongs to a study of blood T cell repertoires in COVID-19. Study at large: There were acute and convalescent COVID-19 samples, and they came from the United States, Italy and Spain. Nucleic acid was either cDNA or gDNA, and it came from T cells, B-cell-depleted T cells, or PBMCs.

The chain has TRBV18 and TRBJ2-5; 7 nucleotides align to TRBD1. The sample taken for sequencing was peripheral blood. This clonotype originated in a woman older than 75 with acute or convalescent COVID-19. The CDR3 spells CASSPGTEETQYF. In DNA form, the CDR3 reads TGTGCCAGCTCGCCCGGGACAGAAGAGACCCAGTACTTC.